This T cell receptor beta chain comes out of a study of cytomegalovirus exposure and HLA in healthy donors. Comment on this clone: Its antigen is currently unknown.

Researchers ran the PCR with 60 Vbeta and 13 Jbeta primers. The protocol was immunoSEQ multiplex PCR, while the TCRdb copy is restricted to in-frame clones and leaves out a portion. The repertoire holds roughly 200,000 clones, with 70% to 90% as singletons. General study findings and limits: The Asian-associated ancestry cluster reportedly had fewer N-insertions than the approximately 610-donor mean in a later analysis.

CDR3 size: 15 residues. V was clipped by 3 bases and J by 7 bases; unmatched bases: 8. Germline V CDR1 and CDR2: SGDLS, YYNGEE. This chain links TRBV9 with TRBJ2-2; TRBD1 agrees at 8 bases. This receptor was obtained from a man aged 25-45 years in good health and CMV-seronegative. The material sequenced was PBMCs. CDR3 nucleotide sequence: TGTGCCAGCAGCGGAGGGACAGGAAATATCGGGGAGCTGTTTTTT. Protein: CASSGGTGNIGELFF.